These T cell receptor beta chains were read from a single sample in a study of shared clonotypes between healthy human individuals. Libraries were prepared by immunoSEQ multiplex PCR; TCRdb keeps only in-frame clonotypes and omits some of them. The sample yields 1.5 million to 2.5 million clones, less than 95% seen once. Sequences were obtained from naive CD8+ T cells sorted from blood. The receptors derive from a man aged 18 to 29 in good health. CDR3s include the opening cysteine and the closing phenylalanine or tryptophan. The D gene is left open where the match is weak. Clone size appears in some rows only: once, few, many, or a class for an expanded clone.

TRBJ1-1 | . | . | TRBV9 | CASSVGAGIMNTEAFF | TGTGCCAGCAGCGTAGGGGCAGGGATTATGAACACTGAAGCTTTCTTT
TRBJ1-2 | . | . | TRBV7-9 | CASSLAPSANYGYTF | TGTGCCAGCAGCTTAGCCCCGAGCGCCAACTATGGCTACACCTTC
TRBJ2-7 | . | . | TRBV19 | CASSNRQTYEQYF | TGTGCCAGTAGTAACCGACAGACCTACGAGCAGTACTTC
TRBJ1-1 | . | . | TRBV7-9 | CASSPDGTEAFF | TGTGCCAGCAGCCCTGACGGCACTGAAGCTTTCTTT
TRBJ2-7 | TRBD2 | . | TRBV18 | CASSPYAGAGGPSYEQYF | TGTGCCAGCTCACCCTATGCTGGGGCGGGGGGCCCATCCTACGAGCAGTACTTC
TRBJ2-1 | TRBD2 | . | TRBV6-5 | CASSTGLADYNEQFF | TGTGCCAGCAGTACGGGACTAGCGGACTACAATGAGCAGTTCTTC
TRBJ2-1 | TRBD2 | . | TRBV9 | CASSVGGRASNEQFF | TGTGCCAGCAGCGTTGGCGGGAGGGCCTCCAATGAGCAGTTCTTC
TRBJ2-7 | TRBD2 | . | TRBV10-3 | CAISEIAGGRSGLEQYF | TGTGCCATCAGTGAGATAGCGGGGGGGCGCTCGGGGCTCGAGCAGTACTTC
TRBJ2-2 | TRBD2 | . | TRBV7-8 | CASSLEERLAVSTGELFF | TGTGCCAGCAGCTTAGAGGAGCGACTAGCGGTGAGCACCGGGGAGCTGTTTTTT
TRBJ2-7 | TRBD2 | . | TRBV9 | CASSLTSGSEQYF | TGTGCCAGCAGCCTGACTAGCGGGAGCGAGCAGTACTTC
TRBJ1-2 | . | . | TRBV4-1 | CASSQGTEGYTF | TGCGCCAGCAGCCAAGGGACAGAAGGCTACACCTTC
TRBJ2-5 | . | . | TRBV7-9 | CASSLATETQYF | TGTGCCAGCAGCTTAGCGACGGAGACCCAGTACTTC
TRBJ2-3 | . | . | TRBV27 | CASSLGTHTDTQYF | TGTGCCAGCAGTCTAGGGACACACACAGATACGCAGTATTTT
TRBJ2-7 | TRBD1 | . | TRBV7-2 | CASSLDGDRGDEQYF | TGTGCCAGCAGCTTAGATGGGGACAGGGGAGACGAGCAGTACTTC
TRBJ2-1 | . | . | TRBV7-8 | CASSLAPGEGSYNEQFF | TGTGCCAGCAGCTTAGCGCCAGGCGAAGGCTCCTACAATGAGCAGTTCTTC
TRBJ2-7 | . | . | TRBV4-1 | CASSQGGLASTYEQYF | TGCGCCAGCAGCCAAGGGGGGCTAGCGAGCACCTACGAGCAGTACTTC
TRBJ1-5 | . | few | TRBV2 | CASTTQGQPQHF | TGTGCCAGCACTACCCAGGGGCAGCCCCAGCATTTT
TRBJ2-5 | . | . | TRBV28 | CASRRGETQYF | TGTGCCAGCAGAAGGGGAGAGACCCAGTACTTC
TRBJ1-1 | . | . | TRBV6-1 | CASSAVVIRTDQNTEAFF | TGTGCCAGCAGTGCCGTGGTCATCAGGACGGATCAAAACACTGAAGCTTTCTTT
TRBJ1-5 | TRBD1 | . | TRBV2 | CASRGQELPQHF | TGTGCCAGCAGGGGACAGGAGCTCCCCCAGCATTTT
TRBJ1-4 | . | . | TRBV28 | CASSLWSGDEKLFF | TGTGCCAGCAGTTTGTGGTCGGGGGATGAAAAACTGTTTTTT
TRBJ2-1 | . | once | TRBV4-1 | CASSQVGIEQFF | TGCGCCAGCAGCCAAGTGGGGATTGAGCAGTTCTTC
TRBJ1-4 | . | . | TRBV6-5 | CASSYSRANEKLFF | TGTGCCAGCAGTTACTCGAGGGCTAATGAAAAACTGTTTTTT
TRBJ1-5 | . | . | TRBV30 | CAWSVDSNQPQHF | TGTGCCTGGAGTGTGGATAGCAATCAGCCCCAGCATTTT
TRBJ1-1 | . | . | TRBV5-1 | CASGDGLSDTEAFF | TGCGCCAGCGGGGACGGACTCTCGGACACTGAAGCTTTCTTT
TRBJ2-7 | TRBD2 | . | TRBV5-6 | CASLLAGENEQYF | TGTGCCAGCCTGCTAGCGGGAGAGAATGAGCAGTACTTC
TRBJ2-2 | . | once | TRBV15 | CATSRSLGNTGELFF | TGTGCCACCAGCAGGTCCCTAGGGAACACCGGGGAGCTGTTTTTT
TRBJ2-7 | . | . | TRBV5-4 | CASSWDNSYEQYF | TGTGCCAGCAGCTGGGACAACTCCTACGAGCAGTACTTC
TRBJ2-7 | . | . | TRBV5-4 | CASSLEDRALEQYF | TGTGCCAGCAGCTTGGAGGACAGAGCCCTCGAGCAGTACTTC
TRBJ2-3 | . | . | TRBV7-3 | CASSPGLMIDTQYF | TGTGCCAGCAGCCCCGGACTAATGATTGATACGCAGTATTTT
TRBJ1-2 | TRBD1 | . | TRBV6-5 | CASRTGTVQNGGYTF | TGTGCCAGCAGGACTGGGACAGTCCAGAATGGTGGCTACACCTTC
TRBJ2-5 | TRBD1 | . | TRBV2 | CASSPGQGKGQETQYF | TGTGCCAGCAGCCCGGGACAGGGGAAGGGCCAAGAGACCCAGTACTTC
TRBJ2-3 | TRBD1 | . | TRBV11-2 | CASSLVGQGALDTQYF | TGTGCCAGCAGCTTAGTAGGACAGGGGGCGCTGGATACGCAGTATTTT
TRBJ1-3 | . | . | TRBV29-1 | CSVGDGLGNTIYF | TGCAGCGTCGGAGACGGACTTGGAAACACCATATATTTT
TRBJ2-5 | TRBD1 | once | TRBV7-9 | CASSPNLDRGKGETQYF | TGTGCCAGCAGCCCAAACCTTGACAGGGGGAAGGGGGAGACCCAGTACTTC
TRBJ2-1 | . | once | TRBV7-9 | CASSPKDGRAYNEQFF | TGTGCCAGCAGCCCGAAGGACGGACGAGCCTACAATGAGCAGTTCTTC
TRBJ1-2 | . | . | TRBV9 | CASSPIPPGGYTF | TGTGCCAGCAGCCCCATCCCCCCGGGTGGCTACACCTTC
TRBJ2-7 | TRBD1 | . | TRBV5-6 | CASSLSGTGRPEQYF | TGTGCCAGCAGCTTGTCGGGGACAGGGCGCCCCGAGCAGTACTTC
TRBJ2-7 | . | . | TRBV6-5 | CASSYRQGYEQYF | TGTGCCAGCAGTTACAGGCAGGGGTACGAGCAGTACTTC
TRBJ2-7 | TRBD1 | . | TRBV7-9 | CASRDPGQGNYEQYF | TGTGCCAGCAGAGACCCGGGACAGGGAAATTACGAGCAGTACTTC
TRBJ1-5 | . | . | TRBV19 | CASSIDLERNQPQHF | TGTGCCAGTAGTATAGACTTAGAACGCAATCAGCCCCAGCATTTT
TRBJ2-3 | . | . | TRBV7-9 | CASSLEGLSSTDTQYF | TGTGCCAGCAGCTTAGAGGGACTCTCTAGCACAGATACGCAGTATTTT
TRBJ2-6 | . | . | TRBV27 | CASSFGVGANVLTF | TGTGCCAGCAGTTTTGGGGTTGGGGCCAACGTCCTGACTTTC
TRBJ2-1 | TRBD2 | . | TRBV27 | CASSLGRLAPNNEQFF | TGTGCCAGCAGTTTGGGCCGACTAGCGCCAAACAATGAGCAGTTCTTC
TRBJ2-7 | . | . | TRBV6-6 | CASSYSGPDYEQYF | TGTGCCAGCAGTTACTCCGGGCCTGACTACGAGCAGTACTTC
TRBJ1-5 | . | . | TRBV19 | CASSMWGNADQPQHF | TGTGCCAGTAGTATGTGGGGAAATGCGGATCAGCCCCAGCATTTT
TRBJ2-7 | . | . | TRBV27 | CASSLGAGTQEQYF | TGTGCCAGCAGTTTAGGTGCCGGGACGCAGGAGCAGTACTTC
TRBJ2-3 | . | . | TRBV27 | CASSSRTVNTDTQYF | TGTGCCAGCAGTTCGCGGACGGTAAACACAGATACGCAGTATTTT
TRBJ1-2 | . | once | TRBV9 | CASSVGGGVYGYTF | TGTGCCAGCAGCGTAGGAGGTGGGGTCTATGGCTACACCTTC
TRBJ2-1 | TRBD2 | . | TRBV4-2 | CASSQGTSGGNNEQFF | TGTGCCAGCAGCCAAGGTACTAGCGGGGGAAACAATGAGCAGTTCTTC
TRBJ2-3 | TRBD1 | . | TRBV11-2 | CASSTIQGRIQDTQYF | TGTGCCAGCAGCACCATACAGGGGCGGATCCAAGATACGCAGTATTTT
TRBJ2-7 | TRBD2 | . | TRBV19 | CATSLSGSSYEQYF | TGTGCCACCTCACTTAGCGGGAGCAGCTACGAGCAGTACTTC
TRBJ2-3 | TRBD1 | . | TRBV11-2 | CASSLDRGTDTQYF | TGTGCCAGCAGCTTAGACAGGGGGACAGATACGCAGTATTTT
TRBJ1-2 | . | . | TRBV29-1 | CSVEDLPGTLGYGYTF | TGCAGCGTTGAAGATCTCCCAGGGACCTTGGGCTATGGCTACACCTTC
TRBJ2-7 | TRBD2 | once | TRBV27 | CASSLLAGANYEQYF | TGTGCCAGCAGTTTACTAGCGGGAGCGAACTACGAGCAGTACTTC